These 18 T cell receptor beta chains came from one sample sequenced in a study of blood T cell repertoires in COVID-19. TCRdb's table, derived via immunoSEQ multiplex PCR, lists solely in-frame clones and lacks some. The sample carries about 240,000 clones, about 81% recorded once. Input material: peripheral blood. The receptors were gathered from a woman in her sixties with active or convalescent COVID-19.

The chain links TRBV7-2 to TRBJ1-4; D gene unclear. Trimming left V 1 base short and J 10 bases short, with 16 bases between. Germline V lookup: CDR1 SGHTA, CDR2 FQGNSA. The CDR3 totals 15 residues. The CDR3 loop reads CASSLGSMRDGKLFF. The DNA for the CDR3 is TGTGCCAGCAGCTTAGGGTCCATGCGCGATGGAAAACTGTTTTTT.

The chain links TRBV6-5 to TRBJ1-1; no definite D call. Trimming pared 6 bases from V and 1 base from J, leaving 12 bases between. This CDR3 is 14 amino acids long. Germline lookup yields CDR1 MNHEY and CDR2 SVGAGI. The CDR3 bases are TGTGCCAGCAGGGGTCAGGCGGGGAACACTGAAGCTTTCTTT. Translating it yields CASRGQAGNTEAFF.

This rearrangement joins TRBV19 to TRBJ2-2; 11 bases agree with TRBD2. V shed 7 bases, J shed 4 bases, and the junction held 11 bases outside the gene matches. CDR1 is LNHDA, CDR2 SQIVND, per germline (reference sequence). The CDR3 sequence is 17 residues long. The CDR3 sequence is CASTTKTSGDSTGELFF. The CDR3 DNA is TGTGCCAGTACTACTAAGACTAGCGGGGATTCCACCGGGGAGCTGTTTTTT. Full variable domain (remainder filled in from reference TRBV19 and TRBJ2-2): DGGITQSPKYLFRKEGQNVTLSCEQNLNHDAMYWYRQDPGQGLRLIYYSQIVNDFQKGDIAEGYSVSREKKESFPLTVTSAQKNPTAFYLCASTTKTSGDSTGELFFGEGSRLTVL.

This clone was counted many times. This chain uses TRBV12-5 with TRBJ1-1; D is uncertain. Germline V CDR1 and CDR2: LGHNT, FRNRAP. V lost 2 bases and J lost 6, with 13 bases in between. The CDR3 has 14 amino acids. DNA for the CDR3: TGTGCTAGTGGTTTGATCCCCGACGGGGCTGAAGCTTTCTTT. It encodes CASGLIPDGAEAFF.

The rearrangement uses TRBV30 and TRBJ2-1; D is possibly TRBD1 (6 bases). The CDR3 length is 11 residues. Trimming shortened V by 8 bases and J by 3 bases, and 8 bases separated the two germline ends. The germline V gene encodes CDR1 GTSNPN and CDR2 SVGIG (reference sequence). For the CDR3, the DNA is TGTGCCCTACAGGGCTACAATGAGCAGTTCTTC. Protein sequence: CALQGYNEQFF.

This sequence joins TRBV28 and TRBJ1-5; D possibly corresponds to TRBD1 (5 bases). Germline loops: CDR1 MDHEN, CDR2 SYDVKM. The CDR3 has 18 amino acids. The ends were cut back, 3 bases at V and 3 bases at J, with 21 bases in the middle. The DNA for the CDR3 is TGTGCCAGCAGTTTTTATCATAGCGGGGGGTTGGCCAATCAGCCCCAGCATTTT. The encoded protein is CASSFYHSGGLANQPQHF.

The genes are TRBV7-8 and TRBJ1-1, with D uncertain. The V end lost 5 bases, the J end lost 3 bases, and 10 bases lay between the germline ends. CDR3 size: 13 residues. The V gene's germline CDR1 is SGHVS and CDR2 FQNEAQ. The DNA of the CDR3 is TGTGCCAGCAGCCTAGACTCATACACTGAAGCTTTCTTT. Encoded protein: CASSLDSYTEAFF.

This chain connects TRBV24-1 to TRBJ1-2, with a possible D match to TRBD1 (5 bases). Germline V lookup: CDR1 KGHDR, CDR2 SFDVKD. CDR3 length: 14 residues. V dropped 2 bases and J dropped 2 bases, with 8 bases sitting between them. Here the CDR3 reads CATSDWGPNYGYTF. CDR3 sequence (DNA): TGTGCCACCAGTGATTGGGGCCCAAACTATGGCTACACCTTC.

The J gene is TRBJ1-6, the V gene TRBV3-1 (or the pseudogene TRBV3-2); 10 nucleotides align to TRBD1. Germline V gene lookup returns CDR1 LGHDT and CDR2 YNNKEL (reference sequence). The CDR3 totals 20 residues. V shed 1 base and J 0 bases; nucleotides not matched to a gene: 9. The CDR3 loop reads CASSQGRTGGMSSYNSPLHF. The DNA of the CDR3 is TGTGCCAGCAGCCAAGGGCGGACAGGGGGTATGAGCTCCTATAATTCACCCCTCCACTTT.

This chain links TRBV11-2 with TRBJ1-2; D possibly corresponds to TRBD1 (6 bases). Germline V CDR1 and CDR2: SGHAT, FQNNGV. The CDR3 totals 14 residues. The V gene lost 4 bases and the J gene lost 4 bases, with 13 bases spanning the gap. CDR3 amino acids: CASSSGHPSYGYTF. The CDR3 DNA is TGTGCCAGCAGCTCGGGACACCCAAGCTATGGCTACACCTTC.

V gene TRBV12-3 or TRBV12-4 combines with J gene TRBJ2-5, with no clear D. This CDR3 region has 12 residues. The V end was cut by 8 bases, the J end by 3 bases, with 10 bases between. The CDR3 DNA reads as TGTGCCAGCGCCAGACGGGAAGAGACCCAGTACTTC. This gives the protein CASARREETQYF.

This rearrangement joins TRBV7-2 to TRBJ1-5; the match to TRBD1 covers 7 bases. Unmatched junction bases numbered 3, after V lost 0 bases and J lost 1 base. The CDR3 spans 16 residues. Germline CDR1 SGHTA, CDR2 FQGNSA. The DNA of the CDR3 is TGTGCCAGCAGCTTAGCGGGGGACAGCAGCAATCAGCCCCAGCATTTT. It yields the protein CASSLAGDSSNQPQHF.

CDR3: CASSRGGYQASYGYTF. CDR3 nucleotide sequence: TGTGCCAGCAGCCGGGGGGGTTACCAAGCCTCCTATGGCTACACCTTC. The genes are TRBV5-6 and TRBJ1-2; D perhaps matches TRBD1 (5 bases). This CDR3 has 16 residues. Germline CDR1 is SGHDT and CDR2 is YYEEEE. Trimming pared 4 bases from V and 4 bases from J, leaving 20 bases between.

This chain connects TRBV24-1 to TRBJ1-5; unclear D gene. This CDR3 is built from 12 residues. Germline loops: CDR1 KGHDR, CDR2 SFDVKD. The germline V and J ends were trimmed by 3 bases and 7 bases, with 6 bases remaining between them. The CDR3 DNA reads TGTGCCACCAGTGATGTCATCCAGCCCCAGCATTTT. Its translation is CATSDVIQPQHF.

The V and J genes are TRBV27 and TRBJ1-5, with TRBD1 identical over 7 bases. V gave up 5 bases and J gave up 4 bases; unmatched junction bases: 8. The CDR3 is 15 residues long. CDR1 and CDR2 (germline): MNHEY, SMNVEV (reference sequence). The CDR3 coding sequence is TGTGCCAGCAGTCCACACAGGGGAACGAATCAGCCCCAGCATTTT. This translates into CASSPHRGTNQPQHF.

V gene TRBV3-1 (or the pseudogene TRBV3-2) combines with J gene TRBJ1-1, with D unresolved. Trimming removed 5 bases from V and 0 bases from J, with 13 bases in between. The CDR3 sequence is 15 residues long. The germline CDR1 and CDR2 sequences are LGHDT and YNNKEL (reference sequence). The CDR3 sequence is CASSSQLQMNTEAFF. Written as DNA, the CDR3 is TGTGCCAGCAGCTCCCAACTGCAAATGAACACTGAAGCTTTCTTT.

The V and J genes are TRBV6-5 and TRBJ1-1; no firm D call. CDR1 and CDR2 (germline): MNHEY, SVGAGI. V was shortened by 4 bases and J by 3 bases, with 15 bases between the two germline ends. This CDR3 is built from 15 residues. CDR3 bases: TGTGCCAGCAGTTTTGAAGGAGGATTGGACACTGAAGCTTTCTTT. Translating it yields CASSFEGGLDTEAFF.

V usage is TRBV12-3 or TRBV12-4 and J usage is TRBJ2-7, with a weak D call TRBD1 (5 bases). The CDR3 covers 13 residues. V was trimmed by 5 bases and J by 3 bases, leaving 11 bases between them. The CDR3 bases are TGTGCCAGCAGTCCCAGGGATAACTACGAGCAGTACTTC. This codes for CASSPRDNYEQYF.